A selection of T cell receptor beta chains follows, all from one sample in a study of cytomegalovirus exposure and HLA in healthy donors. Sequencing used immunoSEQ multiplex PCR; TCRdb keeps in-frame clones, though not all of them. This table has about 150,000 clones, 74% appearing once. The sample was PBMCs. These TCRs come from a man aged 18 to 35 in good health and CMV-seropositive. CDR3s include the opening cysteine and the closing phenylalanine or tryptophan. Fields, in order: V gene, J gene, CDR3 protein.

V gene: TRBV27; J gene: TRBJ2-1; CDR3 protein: CASSSLAKYNEQFF
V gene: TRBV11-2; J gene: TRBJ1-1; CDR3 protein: CASSPGRDTEAFF
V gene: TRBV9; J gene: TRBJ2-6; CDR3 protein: CASSPMANVLTF
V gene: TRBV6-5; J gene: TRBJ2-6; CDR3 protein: CASSTVIAGANVLTF
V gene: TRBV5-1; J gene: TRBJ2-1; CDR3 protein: CASSRVSGLDNEQFF
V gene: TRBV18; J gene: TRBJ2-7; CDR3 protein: CASSPTGGGRGYEQYF
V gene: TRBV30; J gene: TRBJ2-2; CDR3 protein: CAWSLGGKLNGELFF
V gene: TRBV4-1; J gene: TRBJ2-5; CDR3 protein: CASSQAERLNGETQYF
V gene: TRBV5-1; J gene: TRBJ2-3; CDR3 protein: CASSSMERGASTQYF
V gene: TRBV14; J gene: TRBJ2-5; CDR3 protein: CASSHRTFQETQYF
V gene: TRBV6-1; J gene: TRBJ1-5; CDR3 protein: CASSAVQGQPQHF
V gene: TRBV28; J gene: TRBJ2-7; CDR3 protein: CASSLTSGVNKYEQYF
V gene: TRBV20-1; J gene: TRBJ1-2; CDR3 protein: CSAPRSGYTF
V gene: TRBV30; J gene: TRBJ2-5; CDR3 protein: CAWTSGTSSQYF
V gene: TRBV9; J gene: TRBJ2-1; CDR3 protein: CASSVVLTPATGNEQFF
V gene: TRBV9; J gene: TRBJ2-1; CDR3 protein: CASSLSGSFYNEQFF
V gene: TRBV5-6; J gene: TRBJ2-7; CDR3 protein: CASSRRSYEQYF
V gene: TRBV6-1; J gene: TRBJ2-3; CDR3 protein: CASRLVATQYF
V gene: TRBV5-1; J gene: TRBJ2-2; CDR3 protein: CATRLAGGPNTGELFF
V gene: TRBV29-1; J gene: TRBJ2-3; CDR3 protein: CSVGASGGSTDTQYF
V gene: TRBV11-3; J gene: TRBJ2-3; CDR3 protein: CASSSRTSGSTDTQYF
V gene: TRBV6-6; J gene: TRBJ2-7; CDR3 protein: CASSQTGSYEQYF
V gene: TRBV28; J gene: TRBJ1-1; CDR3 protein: CASSPTGTGVIGTEAFF